This record covers a single T cell receptor beta chain. This sample is drawn from a study of shared clonotypes between healthy human individuals. The V end was cut by 5 bases, the J end by 5 bases, with 18 bases between. This CDR3 contains 15 residues. Looked up from germline, CDR1 is SEHNR and CDR2 is FQNEAQ (reference sequence). The table came from immunoSEQ multiplex PCR; TCRdb's copy has only in-frame clones and leaves some out. The sample records over a million clones, about four fifths being singletons. This TCR came from a man younger than 30 in good health. Some clones in this sample may be carry-over from other donors' samples. This sequence joins TRBV7-9 and TRBJ2-5; tentative D call: TRBD2 (6 bases). Specimen: memory CD4+ T cells from PBMCs. Subset denoted: CD45RA-negative fraction. CDR3 bases: TGTGCCAGCAGCCCGGATAGCGGAGCTTGGGAGACCCAGTACTTC. Amino acids: CASSPDSGAWETQYF. The whole variable domain, remainder taken from reference TRBV7-9 and TRBJ2-5, is DTGVSQNPRHKITKRGQNVTFRCDPISEHNRLYWYRQTLGQGPEFLTYFQNEAQLEKSRLLSDRFSAERPKGSFSTLEIQRTEQGDSAMYLCASSPDSGAWETQYFGPGTRLLVL.